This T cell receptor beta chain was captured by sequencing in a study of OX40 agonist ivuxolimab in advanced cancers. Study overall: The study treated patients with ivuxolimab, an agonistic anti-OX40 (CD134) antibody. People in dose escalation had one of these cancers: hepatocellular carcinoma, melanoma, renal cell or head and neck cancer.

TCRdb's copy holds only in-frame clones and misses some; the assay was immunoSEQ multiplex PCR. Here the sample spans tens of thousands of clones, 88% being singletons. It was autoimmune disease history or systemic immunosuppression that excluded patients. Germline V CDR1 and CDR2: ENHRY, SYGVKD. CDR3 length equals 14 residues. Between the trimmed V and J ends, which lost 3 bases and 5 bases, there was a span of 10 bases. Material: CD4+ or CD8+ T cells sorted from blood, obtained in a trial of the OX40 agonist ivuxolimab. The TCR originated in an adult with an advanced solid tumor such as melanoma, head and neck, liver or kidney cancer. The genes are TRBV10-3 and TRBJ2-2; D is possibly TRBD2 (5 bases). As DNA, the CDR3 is TGTGCCATCAGTGATTGGTCGGGAACCGGGGAGCTGTTTTTT. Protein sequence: CAISDWSGTGELFF.